A single sample is the source of the 16 T cell receptor beta chains below, sequenced in a study of control samples from healthy donors and cancer patients. Assay used: immunoSEQ multiplex PCR; TCRdb lists only in-frame clones, some missing. The sample has about 76,000 clones; roughly 90% are singletons. The material sequenced was PBMCs. Every receptor here comes from a woman between 50 and 59 years old with colorectal cancer.

The gene calls are TRBV27 and TRBJ1-6; D perhaps matches TRBD1 (6 bases). The V and J ends lost 5 bases and 0 bases respectively, with 14 bases between them. This CDR3 comprises 17 residues. Germline V gene data show CDR1 as MNHEY and CDR2 as SMNVEV (reference sequence). For the CDR3, the DNA is TGTGCCAGCAGTGCACGGGGGCGGAGCTCCTATAATTCACCCCTCCACTTT. Translating it yields CASSARGRSSYNSPLHF.

The rearrangement joins TRBV6-2 or TRBV6-3 to TRBJ1-1, with a tentative D call TRBD1 (5 bases). V lost 2 bases, J lost 8 bases, and 6 bases lay in between. This CDR3 contains 11 residues. Germline lookup yields CDR1 MNHEY and CDR2 SVGEGT. This chain's CDR3 is CASSYGGEAFF. CDR3 nucleotides: TGTGCCAGCAGTTACGGGGGAGAAGCTTTCTTT.

V is TRBV4-3 and J is TRBJ2-3; tentatively, D is TRBD2 (6 bases). The CDR3 covers 14 residues. Germline V gene sequence: CDR1 LGHNA, CDR2 YSLEER. The germline V and J ends were trimmed by 4 bases and 4 bases, with 12 bases remaining between them. The CDR3 coding sequence is TGCGCCAGCAGCCCCTTAGCGGCTTCAGATACGCAGTATTTT. Translated, it gives CASSPLAASDTQYF.

This chain connects TRBV12-3 or TRBV12-4 to TRBJ1-2; D remains ambiguous. V shed 3 bases and J shed 8 bases, with 13 bases lying between them. The CDR3 consists of 13 residues. DNA for the CDR3: TGTGCCAGCAGTTTCAGGCCTGGGGTAGGCTACACCTTC. It encodes CASSFRPGVGYTF.

In nucleotides, the CDR3 is TGTGCCAGCAGCGCACCCCAGAGAGGACATCCCCGGTATTTT. Translating it yields CASSAPQRGHPRYF. The chain couples TRBV9 to TRBJ2-3, with D maybe TRBD1 (5 bases). V was cut by 3 bases and J by 14 bases, with 22 bases left in between. The CDR3 length is 14 residues. Looked up from germline, CDR1 is SGDLS and CDR2 is YYNGEE.

The chain has TRBV6-4 and TRBJ1-5, with D perhaps matching TRBD1 (6 bases). V was shortened by 3 bases and J by 4 bases, with 13 bases between the two germline ends. The CDR3 has 15 residues. Germline CDR1 MRHNA, CDR2 SNTAGT. CDR3: CASSEIGGGNQPQHF. In DNA form, the CDR3 reads TGTGCCAGCAGTGAAATCGGGGGCGGTAATCAGCCCCAGCATTTT.

V is TRBV7-8 and J is TRBJ2-2, with 14 positions matching TRBD2. Trimming cost V 4 bases and J 8 bases; bases outside gene matches: 9. This CDR3 is built from 17 residues. From germline, CDR1 is SGHVS and CDR2 FQNEAQ. CDR3 bases: TGTGCCAGCAGCTCCTGGGGACTAGCGGGGGTCAAGGGGGAGCTGTTTTTT. It codes for CASSSWGLAGVKGELFF.

The chain uses TRBV10-3 and TRBJ1-6; D remains ambiguous. Germline V gene sequence: CDR1 ENHRY, CDR2 SYGVKD. V lost 6 bases, J lost 7 bases, and 13 bases lay in between. The CDR3 is made up of 14 amino acids. CDR3 amino acids: CAIRDEIGNSPLHF. The CDR3, as DNA: TGTGCCATCAGGGACGAAATAGGGAATTCACCCCTCCACTTT.

The chain links TRBV19 to TRBJ2-2; tentatively, D is TRBD1 or TRBD2 (5 bases each). The germline gives CDR1 LNHDA, CDR2 SQIVND (reference sequence). CDR3 size: 15 residues. Trimming removed 5 bases at V and 0 bases at J, with 10 bases between. The CDR3 DNA reads TGTGCCAGTAGTGAGGGCAGGGCGAACACCGGGGAGCTGTTTTTT. Protein product: CASSEGRANTGELFF.

This rearrangement joins TRBV29-1 to TRBJ1-2; D not certain. Trimming cost V 5 bases and J 4 bases, with 8 bases left between them. From germline, CDR1 is SQVTM and CDR2 ANQGSEA. The CDR3 has 11 amino acids. The CDR3 here is CSVRTVYGYTF. CDR3 nucleotide sequence: TGCAGCGTTCGGACGGTCTATGGCTACACCTTC.

The chain employs TRBV29-1 and TRBJ1-1, with a tentative D call TRBD1 (6 bases). CDR1 SQVTM and CDR2 ANQGSEA come from the germline V gene. This CDR3 region has 12 residues. V was clipped by 6 bases and J by 2 bases, with 10 bases between them. The CDR3 DNA is TGCAGCGTCTACAGGGATAACACTGAAGCTTTCTTT. This sequence encodes CSVYRDNTEAFF.

The chain combines TRBV5-1 with TRBJ1-4, with 7 bases matching TRBD1. Germline values: CDR1 SGHRS, CDR2 YFSETQ. CDR3 length: 19 residues. Trimming at V came to 0 bases and at J to 0 bases, leaving 11 bases not matched to a gene. The CDR3 bases are TGCGCCAGCAGCTTGGCAGGGGGGGCGAAGCATGCAACTAATGAAAAACTGTTTTTT. Residues: CASSLAGGAKHATNEKLFF.

This CDR3 is CASSFRVNEKLFF. The CDR3 DNA follows: TGTGCCAGCAGTTTCAGGGTTAATGAAAAACTGTTTTTT. This rearrangement joins TRBV28 to TRBJ1-4; possibly TRBD1 for D (5 bases). CDR3 size: 13 residues. V was trimmed by 3 bases and J by 4 bases, leaving 6 bases between them. CDR1 is MDHEN and CDR2 is SYDVKM in the germline V gene.

In its sample, this clone was seen a few times. J is TRBJ1-5 and V is TRBV29-1, with D tentatively TRBD1 (6 bases). Germline lookup yields CDR1 SQVTM and CDR2 ANQGSEA. The CDR3 extends over 13 amino acids. V shed 4 bases and J shed 2 bases, with 9 bases lying between them. Here the CDR3 reads CSVAKGGNQPQHF. CDR3 DNA: TGCAGCGTTGCGAAGGGGGGCAATCAGCCCCAGCATTTT. Drawing the rest from reference TRBV29-1 and TRBJ1-5, the complete variable domain is SAVISQKPSRDICQRGTSLTIQCQVDSQVTMMFWYRQQPGQSLTLIATANQGSEATYESGFVIDKFPISRPNLTFSTLTVSNMSPEDSSIYLCSVAKGGNQPQHFGDGTRLSIL.

This clone was detected only once. The chain joins TRBV28 to TRBJ1-2; the D is unclear. CDR1 is MDHEN, CDR2 SYDVKM, per germline. The CDR3 is 14 residues long. V was clipped by 4 bases and J by 6 bases, with 15 bases between them. In DNA, the CDR3 is TGTGCCAGCAGTTCTGGCAGCCTAGCTGATGGCTACACCTTC. It yields the protein CASSSGSLADGYTF.

The chain has TRBV9 and TRBJ2-2; 7 nucleotides agree with TRBD1. Trimming took 0 bases from V and 4 from J; bases not matched to a gene: 3. There are 15 residues in the CDR3. Germline CDR1 SGDLS, CDR2 YYNGEE. CDR3 DNA sequence: TGTGCCAGCAGCGTAGGACAGGGCATCACCGGGGAGCTGTTTTTT. Protein product: CASSVGQGITGELFF.